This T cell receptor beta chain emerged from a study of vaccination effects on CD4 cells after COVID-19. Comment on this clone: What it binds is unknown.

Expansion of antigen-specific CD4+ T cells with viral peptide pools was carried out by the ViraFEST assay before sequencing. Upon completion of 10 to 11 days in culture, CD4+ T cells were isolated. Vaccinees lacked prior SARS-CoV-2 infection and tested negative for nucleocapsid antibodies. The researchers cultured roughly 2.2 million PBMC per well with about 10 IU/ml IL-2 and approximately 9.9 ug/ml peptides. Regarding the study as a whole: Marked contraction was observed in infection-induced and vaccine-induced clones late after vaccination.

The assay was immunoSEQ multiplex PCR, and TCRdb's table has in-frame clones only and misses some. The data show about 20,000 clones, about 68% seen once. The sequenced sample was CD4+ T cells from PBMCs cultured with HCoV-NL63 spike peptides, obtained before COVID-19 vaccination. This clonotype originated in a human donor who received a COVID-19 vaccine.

This chain's CDR3 is CASSLVASGGAEQFF. Here the CDR3 DNA reads TGCGCCAGCAGCTTGGTGGCTAGCGGGGGCGCCGAGCAGTTCTTC. V is TRBV5-1 and J is TRBJ2-1; 10 bases align to TRBD2. This CDR3 spans 15 amino acids. Unmatched junction bases numbered 7, after V lost 0 bases and J lost 10 bases. The germline CDR1 and CDR2 sequences are SGHRS and YFSETQ. Together with reference TRBV5-1 and TRBJ2-1, the CDR3 gives the full variable domain: KAGVTQTPRYLIKTRGQQVTLSCSPISGHRSVSWYQQTPGQGLQFLFEYFSETQRNKGNFPGRFSGRQFSNSRSEMNVSTLELGDSALYLCASSLVASGGAEQFFGPGTRLTVL.